This T cell receptor (beta chain) derives from a study of neurological immune-mediated disorders. There are many counts of this clonotype. Its antigen is unidentified. In germline, CDR1 is MGHRA, CDR2 YSYEKL. J was trimmed by 10 bases and V by 1 base; bases with no gene match: 4. The CDR3 runs to 14 residues. Sequencing of 15-18 subjects in each run yielded over 190 million TCR-beta sequences. Each CDR3 protein gets one entry after TCRdb re-called the 5' RACE reads with MiXCR. The sample includes 55,000 to 75,000 distinct CDR3 sequences, around 2.3% of them seen just once. Whole-study results and caveats: Expanded clones shared no CDR3 amino acid sequences across subjects, suggesting private repertoires in all groups. HTLV-1-associated myelopathy led in TCR clonal expansion, while multiple sclerosis ranked lowest, below healthy controls.

The sequenced material came from PBMCs. The receptor's source is a man in his fifties or sixties with multiple sclerosis. This rearrangement joins TRBV4-1 to TRBJ1-6; TRBD1 aligns across 7 bases. The CDR3 DNA sequence: TGCGCCAGCAGCCAAGGACAGGGAGGCTCACCCCTCCACTTT. Protein product: CASSQGQGGSPLHF.